This record concerns one T cell receptor (beta chain) sequence. No antigen is known for it. With 60 Vbeta and 13 Jbeta primers, the PCR was carried out. Assay used: immunoSEQ multiplex PCR; TCRdb lists only in-frame clones, some missing. The profile covers some 150,000 clones, with roughly 72% appearing a single time and approximately 2.1% taken by the ten largest. Germline V CDR1 and CDR2: MGHRA, YSYEKL. The CDR3 has 18 amino acids. V shed 0 bases and J 2 bases; nucleotides not matched to a gene: 8. The data were obtained in a study of cytomegalovirus exposure and HLA in healthy donors. Regarding the study as a whole: A later analysis by the authors found several of the most significant clusters apparently linked to common viral pathogens.

The sequence derives from a man aged 35-49 years in good health and CMV-seronegative. The sample taken for sequencing was PBMCs. V is TRBV4-1 and J is TRBJ1-5, with 9 bases that match TRBD1. CDR3 bases: TGCGCCAGCAGCCAAGATTGGACAGGGGCTTACGGCAATCAGCCCCAGCATTTT. As protein: CASSQDWTGAYGNQPQHF.